The entry below describes one T cell receptor beta chain. The source of the sample is a study of PD-L1 blockade in urothelial cancer. The V and J ends lost 7 bases and 2 bases respectively, with 15 bases between them. The CDR3 consists of 14 residues. Germline values: CDR1 MNHEY, CDR2 SVGAGI. The repertoire was sequenced with immunoSEQ multiplex PCR; TCRdb's copy has only in-frame clones and lacks some. The sample has some 53,000 clones; roughly 80% are singletons. The sample here was PBMCs, taken around atezolizumab (anti-PD-L1) treatment. The TCR comes from an older man with urothelial cancer. This rearrangement joins TRBV6-5 to TRBJ2-7, with a tentative D call TRBD2 (5 bases). CDR3 sequence: CASTPPGKPYEQYF. CDR3 nucleotide sequence: TGTGCCAGCACCCCGCCCGGGAAGCCCTACGAGCAGTACTTC.